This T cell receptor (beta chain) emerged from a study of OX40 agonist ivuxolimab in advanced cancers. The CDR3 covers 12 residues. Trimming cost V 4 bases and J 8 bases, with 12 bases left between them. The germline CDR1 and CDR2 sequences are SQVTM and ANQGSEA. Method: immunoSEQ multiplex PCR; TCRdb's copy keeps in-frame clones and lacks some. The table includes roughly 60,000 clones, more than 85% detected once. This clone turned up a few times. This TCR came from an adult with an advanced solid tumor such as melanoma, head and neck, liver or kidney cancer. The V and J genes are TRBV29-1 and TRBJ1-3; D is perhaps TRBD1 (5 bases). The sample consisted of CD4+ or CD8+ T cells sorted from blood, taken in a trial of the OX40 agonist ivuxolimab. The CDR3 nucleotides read TGCAGCGTTGGCCGGGGGGGGGACACCATATATTTT. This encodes CSVGRGGDTIYF.